This paragraph reports one TCR beta chain. These data come from a study of blood T cell repertoires in COVID-19. Sequencing used immunoSEQ multiplex PCR; TCRdb keeps in-frame clones, though not all of them. The table shows under 250,000 clones, with around 85% occurring only once. V lost 0 bases and J lost 4; bases outside the gene matches: 6. The CDR3 spans 15 residues. The germline gives CDR1 SGDLS, CDR2 YYNGEE. The sample comprised peripheral blood. This sequence joins TRBV9 and TRBJ1-1; 7 bases match TRBD1. The clonotype was recovered from a man in his fifties with COVID-19, enrolled during active disease. The CDR3 sequence: CASSVGQGVPTEAFF. The CDR3 nucleotides read TGTGCCAGCAGCGTAGGACAGGGCGTACCCACTGAAGCTTTCTTT.